The present T cell receptor (beta chain) was sequenced within a study of cytomegalovirus exposure and HLA in healthy donors (dated by TCRdb to the late 2010s). Background for the entire study: A later analysis indicated that the 95 to 150 validation repertoires were generated on the platform also employed for the 670 or so repertoires of the first cohort. The study was designed to test whether signatures of past pathogen exposure could be identified by cataloging public T cell receptors. In addition to the first cohort of roughly 670 subjects, a separate validation cohort of approximately 120 different subjects was used. To predict cytomegalovirus infection status, the study brought together high-throughput TCR immunosequencing, statistical association of individual TCRs with disease status, and machine learning. The full study reports these points: The classifier was reported to diagnose cytomegalovirus status with high specificity and sensitivity in both the original and validation cohorts. A later analysis found that TCRs clustered in the first cohort also tended to co-occur in the 100 to 150 validation repertoires, with approximately 95% of cluster scores above 0. The study gave a list of some 150 TCR beta chains associated with cytomegalovirus. In vitro tests confirmed that a few of the cytomegalovirus-associated TCR beta chains recognize cytomegalovirus antigens. Most TCR sequences were observed very rarely across donors, whereas some public TCRs were present in many individuals. The authors suggested that the approach could potentially be extended to other disease states and immunological phenotypes. A later analysis lacked HLA typing for the validation cohort, so it scored co-occurrence in that cohort across all 120 or so repertoires.

The donors were included in the validation cohort of roughly 130 subjects, a group kept apart from the approximately 690-subject first cohort. Library generation was performed with the immunoSEQ multiplex PCR assay. On the authors' methods: A statistical classification framework was built to diagnose cytomegalovirus status from the catalog of TCR beta chain sequences. TCRdb took this table from immuneACCESS and kept in-frame rearrangements with V and J called. Such tables lack part of the clones; where checked against another copy, unresolved V genes explain under half of the gap, and the rest is unexplained. V and J calls and clone size follow that table, whereas D and trimming were derived from the DNA. For this sample there are 65,000 or so clones; 85% to 95% appear just once. Clones ranked in the top ten supply 4% to 5.5% of the sample. From the cysteine up to the phenylalanine, the CDR3 has a length of 17 residues. Only CDR3 DNA remains: 51 bases, in frame from the first base. V is trimmed back by 2 bases and J by 3 bases, and the junction contains 9 bases that no gene match accounts for. The germline V gene encodes CDR1 SEHNR and CDR2 FQNEAQ (reference sequence).

Comments on this clone: Its antigen target is currently unknown. Base qualities were left out, and no much larger clone turns up one base away.

The specimen sequenced was PBMCs. The origin of this receptor is a man younger than 35 in good health and CMV-seropositive. In this chain, TRBV7-9 is recombined with TRBJ2-5; the central 10 bases match TRBD2. The sequenced DNA: TGTGCCAGCAGCTTATTGAGGAGAGGACTAGCGGAAGAGACCCAGTACTTC. Translated, this gives CASSLLRRGLAEETQYF.